Below are 28 T cell receptor beta chains sequenced from a single sample in a study of blood T cell repertoires in COVID-19. The repertoire was sequenced with immunoSEQ multiplex PCR; TCRdb's copy has only in-frame clones and lacks some. The data contain some 300,000 clones, roughly 90% of them singletons. The material sequenced was PBMCs or T cells enriched from blood (not recorded which). The receptor source for this set is a young woman who had recovered from COVID-19.

The chain has TRBV5-1 and TRBJ1-6, with D hard to call. V was trimmed by 2 bases and J by 0 bases, leaving 15 bases between them. CDR1 is SGHRS, CDR2 YFSETQ, per germline. The CDR3 loop spans 18 amino acids. The CDR3 region has the DNA TGCGCCAGCAGCTTAGGCGAAGCACTACACTCCTATAATTCACCCCTCCACTTT. Translating it yields CASSLGEALHSYNSPLHF. Full variable domain (rest looked up from reference TRBV5-1 and TRBJ1-6): KAGVTQTPRYLIKTRGQQVTLSCSPISGHRSVSWYQQTPGQGLQFLFEYFSETQRNKGNFPGRFSGRQFSNSRSEMNVSTLELGDSALYLCASSLGEALHSYNSPLHFGNGTRLTVT.

This clone was seen a few times. V is TRBV19 and J is TRBJ1-2, with D possibly matching TRBD1 (6 bases). From germline, CDR1 is LNHDA and CDR2 SQIVND (reference sequence). The CDR3 totals 16 residues. Trimming took 4 bases from V and 3 from J, leaving 18 bases between them. The CDR3 nucleotides read TGTGCCAGTAGTAACCTCGGGGCAGGGGCCTACTATGGCTACACCTTC. Translation: CASSNLGAGAYYGYTF.

The chain has TRBV4-1 and TRBJ2-3; TRBD1 aligns across 7 bases. The CDR3 loop spans 17 amino acids. The germline gives CDR1 MGHRA, CDR2 YSYEKL. With V trimmed by 4 bases and J by 1 base, 11 bases remained unmatched. CDR3 DNA: TGCGCCAGCAGCCGAAAGGGGGCCTTACTAGGCACAGATACGCAGTATTTT. Protein: CASSRKGALLGTDTQYF.

The chain joins TRBV29-1 to TRBJ2-7; maybe TRBD1 (5 bases). Deletions cut 7 bases from V and 5 bases from J, with 18 bases between. This CDR3 contains 13 residues. The germline CDR1 and CDR2 sequences are SQVTM and ANQGSEA. CDR3 sequence (DNA): TGCAGCGCCCGACAGTTATTGACGGACGAGCAGTACTTC. As protein: CSARQLLTDEQYF.

V usage is TRBV9 and J usage is TRBJ2-3, with D maybe TRBD1 (5 bases). The V end was cut by 0 bases, the J end by 6 bases, with 11 bases between. Germline CDR1 and CDR2: SGDLS and YYNGEE. CDR3 length equals 14 residues. The CDR3 loop reads CASSVGSGWDTQYF. CDR3 DNA sequence: TGTGCCAGCAGCGTAGGCTCAGGGTGGGATACGCAGTATTTT.

The chain couples TRBV11-2 to TRBJ2-1; 12 bases line up with TRBD2. This CDR3 region has 16 residues. Germline V CDR1 and CDR2: SGHAT, FQNNGV. V shed 2 bases and J 1 base; nucleotides not matched to a gene: 0. In nucleotides, the CDR3 is TGTGCCAGCAGCTTACTAGCGGGAGGGTCCTACAATGAGCAGTTCTTC. Amino acids: CASSLLAGGSYNEQFF.

The V gene is TRBV19, the J gene TRBJ2-7, with 7 positions matching TRBD2. The V gene's germline CDR1 is LNHDA and CDR2 SQIVND (reference sequence). V lost 2 bases and J lost 4; bases outside the gene matches: 5. The CDR3 has 14 residues. DNA for the CDR3: TGTGCCAGTAGTATATCCGGGGGGAGGTACGAGCAGTACTTC. Its translation is CASSISGGRYEQYF.

The rearrangement uses TRBV10-2 and TRBJ2-3; 10 nucleotides match TRBD2. V lost 5 bases, J lost 7 bases, and 12 bases stayed unmatched. CDR3 size: 16 residues. Per the germline V gene, CDR1 is WSHSY and CDR2 is SAAADI. The CDR3 DNA is TGCGCCAGCAGTTGGATGAGCGGGAGGGCCGGAAATACGCAGTATTTT. Translated, it gives CASSWMSGRAGNTQYF.

The chain recombines TRBV10-3 with TRBJ1-5, with D possibly being TRBD1 (6 bases). Looked up from germline, CDR1 is ENHRY and CDR2 is SYGVKD. Trimming cost V 0 bases and J 7 bases, with 10 bases left between them. CDR3 length: 14 residues. The DNA of the CDR3 is TGTGCCATCAGTGAGTCGGCAGGGGTACAGCCCCAGCATTTT. This codes for CAISESAGVQPQHF.

The CDR3 spells CASSIDITGGSYEQYF. CDR3 bases: TGTGCCAGTAGTATAGATATAACCGGCGGCTCCTACGAGCAGTACTTC. V gene TRBV19 combines with J gene TRBJ2-7; no clear D gene. V lost 0 bases and J lost 0, with 12 bases in between. The CDR3 length is 16 residues. Per the germline V gene, CDR1 is LNHDA and CDR2 is SQIVND (reference sequence). The variable domain in full, completed from reference TRBV19 and TRBJ2-7, reads DGGITQSPKYLFRKEGQNVTLSCEQNLNHDAMYWYRQDPGQGLRLIYYSQIVNDFQKGDIAEGYSVSREKKESFPLTVTSAQKNPTAFYLCASSIDITGGSYEQYFGPGTRLTVT.

The chain recombines TRBV11-3 with TRBJ2-1; unclear D gene. CDR3 length: 13 residues. V was pared by 3 bases and J by 4 bases, with 7 bases between. Per the germline V gene, CDR1 is SGHNT and CDR2 is YENEEA. CDR3 sequence: CASSFGPYNEQFF. For the CDR3, the DNA is TGTGCCAGCAGCTTTGGCCCGTACAATGAGCAGTTCTTC.

The V gene is TRBV18, the J gene TRBJ2-7; tentative D call: TRBD1 (6 bases). The CDR3 length is 14 residues. Trimming stripped 3 bases from V and 4 bases from J, with 13 bases between. Looked up from germline, CDR1 is KGHSH and CDR2 is LQKENI. The CDR3 sequence is CASSPGQTRYEQYF. In nucleotides, the CDR3 is TGTGCCAGCTCACCGGGACAAACCAGATACGAGCAGTACTTC.

The rearrangement links TRBV7-9 to TRBJ2-7; TRBD1 matches at 7 bases. The CDR3 is made up of 16 amino acids. Germline V lookup: CDR1 SEHNR, CDR2 FQNEAQ (reference sequence). The junction had 9 bases not matched to a gene; V was cut back by 1 base and J by 3 bases. The CDR3 loop reads CASSLEGRGPLYEQYF. The CDR3 DNA sequence: TGTGCCAGCAGCTTAGAAGGTAGGGGGCCCCTCTACGAGCAGTACTTC.

This chain links TRBV18 with TRBJ1-5; weak D call: TRBD1 (6 bases). The CDR3 contains 16 residues. Germline lookup yields CDR1 KGHSH and CDR2 LQKENI. V was trimmed by 3 bases and J by 1 base, leaving 13 bases between them. DNA of the CDR3: TGTGCCAGCTCACCTGGGACACCTATGAGCAATCAGCCCCAGCATTTT. Translating gives CASSPGTPMSNQPQHF.

The rearrangement links TRBV27 to TRBJ2-7; possible D gene TRBD2, 6 bases. CDR1 and CDR2 (germline): MNHEY, SMNVEV (reference sequence). The CDR3 has 15 residues. The V end lost 5 bases, the J end lost 5 bases, and 19 bases lay between the germline ends. CDR3 coding DNA: TGTGCCAGCAGTAGGTGGGAGGTAGGGCAGGACGAGCAGTACTTC. Translated, it gives CASSRWEVGQDEQYF.

This sequence joins TRBV30 and TRBJ1-2, with D perhaps matching TRBD1 (5 bases). Germline lookup yields CDR1 GTSNPN and CDR2 SVGIG (reference sequence). This CDR3 has 13 amino acids. V lost 0 bases and J 6 bases, leaving 11 bases between the germline ends. CDR3 in DNA: TGTGCCTGGAGTGTTGAAGGGGTAGATGGCTACACCTTC. This encodes CAWSVEGVDGYTF.

The chain joins TRBV19 to TRBJ2-1; possibly TRBD2 for D (6 bases). Germline CDR1 LNHDA, CDR2 SQIVND (reference sequence). The CDR3 contains 15 residues. The germline V and J ends were trimmed by 3 bases and 2 bases, with 11 bases remaining between them. The CDR3 DNA reads TGTGCCAGTAGTATTTTTAGCGGTCCCTACAATGAGCAGTTCTTC. Its translation: CASSIFSGPYNEQFF. Full variable domain (rest looked up from reference TRBV19 and TRBJ2-1): DGGITQSPKYLFRKEGQNVTLSCEQNLNHDAMYWYRQDPGQGLRLIYYSQIVNDFQKGDIAEGYSVSREKKESFPLTVTSAQKNPTAFYLCASSIFSGPYNEQFFGPGTRLTVL.

The chain combines TRBV19 with TRBJ1-3; D is possibly TRBD1 (5 bases). Deletions cut 5 bases from V and 0 bases from J, with 11 bases between. The CDR3 contains 15 residues. Looked up from germline, CDR1 is LNHDA and CDR2 is SQIVND (reference sequence). Here the CDR3 DNA reads TGTGCCAGTAGTTCCCTGACAGTCTCTGGAAACACCATATATTTT. Translation: CASSSLTVSGNTIYF.

The chain uses TRBV19 and TRBJ1-3; 8 nucleotides align to TRBD1. V lost 7 bases and J lost 4; bases outside the gene matches: 18. The CDR3 extends over 18 amino acids. The V gene's germline CDR1 is LNHDA and CDR2 SQIVND (reference sequence). The CDR3 sequence is CASTTKGPGGTPGNTIYF. CDR3 DNA sequence: TGTGCCAGTACTACCAAGGGCCCAGGGGGCACACCAGGAAACACCATATATTTT.

V gene TRBV19 combines with J gene TRBJ1-1; 9 bases fit TRBD1. The V gene's germline CDR1 is LNHDA and CDR2 SQIVND (reference sequence). V lost 9 bases and J lost 0; bases outside the gene matches: 8. The CDR3 has 15 amino acids. As DNA, the CDR3 is TGTGCCAGCGTCCCGGGACAGGGTTTGAACACTGAAGCTTTCTTT. The encoded protein is CASVPGQGLNTEAFF.

The chain uses TRBV5-4 and TRBJ2-2; maybe TRBD1 (6 bases). Trimming cost V 4 bases and J 7 bases, with 14 bases left between them. The CDR3 is 14 amino acids. Germline assignment: CDR1 SGHNT and CDR2 YYREEE (reference sequence). The CDR3 nucleotides read TGTGCCAGCAGCGTGACAGGAGAAGACGGGGAGCTGTTTTTT. Amino acid sequence: CASSVTGEDGELFF. The full variable domain, completed using reference TRBV5-4 and TRBJ2-2, is ETGVTQSPTHLIKTRGQQVTLRCSSQSGHNTVSWYQQALGQGPQFIFQYYREEENGRGNFPPRFSGLQFPNYSSELNVNALELDDSALYLCASSVTGEDGELFFGEGSRLTVL.

V and J are TRBV6-5 and TRBJ2-1; TRBD1 agrees at 10 bases. This CDR3 is 13 amino acids long. The germline V gene has CDR1 MNHEY and CDR2 SVGAGI. The V and J ends lost 8 bases and 4 bases, in that order; junction bases with no gene match: 2. The CDR3 loop reads CASRDRGYNEQFF. The CDR3 region has the DNA TGTGCCAGCCGGGACAGGGGATACAATGAGCAGTTCTTC.

The chain couples TRBV7-3 to TRBJ2-1; tentatively, D is TRBD2 (6 bases). This CDR3 contains 15 residues. V lost 6 bases to trimming and J lost 7 bases, with 19 bases between them. Germline V gene sequence: CDR1 SGHTA, CDR2 FQGTGA. The DNA for the CDR3 is TGTGCCAGCAGTTCCCTCACTAGCTCTAGTAATGAGCAGTTCTTC. It translates to CASSSLTSSSNEQFF.

The V call is TRBV6-5, the J call TRBJ1-5; D perhaps matches TRBD1 (6 bases). The germline gives CDR1 MNHEY, CDR2 SVGAGI. The germline V and J ends were trimmed by 2 bases and 1 base, with 6 bases remaining between them. The CDR3 loop spans 14 amino acids. The DNA of the CDR3 is TGTGCCAGCAGTTACCAGGGGAGCAATCAGCCCCAGCATTTT. Translated, it gives CASSYQGSNQPQHF.

A remark on this clone: Other DNA variants within this sample encode the same CDR3. The rearrangement uses TRBV7-9 and TRBJ1-1; a possible D gene is TRBD1 (5 bases). Germline-derived CDR1 and CDR2 are SEHNR and FQNEAQ (reference sequence). Trimming stripped 1 base from V and 1 base from J, with 7 bases between. This CDR3 region has 14 residues. In DNA form, the CDR3 reads TGTGCCAGCAGCTTAGGCACAGGGAACACTGAAGCTTTCTTT. Its translation is CASSLGTGNTEAFF.

V usage is TRBV5-1 and J usage is TRBJ2-3; 9 bases align to TRBD1. The germline V gene has CDR1 SGHRS and CDR2 YFSETQ. V gave up 3 bases and J gave up 3 bases; unmatched junction bases: 5. There are 15 residues in the CDR3. In DNA form, the CDR3 reads TGCGCCAGCAGCTCCCGACAGGGGGTGACAGATACGCAGTATTTT. Translated: CASSSRQGVTDTQYF. The whole variable domain, filled in from reference TRBV5-1 and TRBJ2-3, reads KAGVTQTPRYLIKTRGQQVTLSCSPISGHRSVSWYQQTPGQGLQFLFEYFSETQRNKGNFPGRFSGRQFSNSRSEMNVSTLELGDSALYLCASSSRQGVTDTQYFGPGTRLTVL.

V gene TRBV7-9 combines with J gene TRBJ1-2; 9 bases map to TRBD1. Germline V CDR1 and CDR2: SEHNR, FQNEAQ (reference sequence). This CDR3 has 14 amino acids. V dropped 4 bases and J dropped 6; count of bases not matched to a gene: 6. For the CDR3, the DNA is TGTGCCAGCAGCTCCTGGGACAGGGACGATGGCTACACCTTC. Translated: CASSSWDRDDGYTF.

CDR3 nucleotides: TGTGCCAGCAGCGACCGGTGGGGACAGGGAGCTTTCTTT. Its translation is CASSDRWGQGAFF. The genes are TRBV7-9 and TRBJ1-1; 9 nucleotides line up with TRBD1. CDR3 length: 13 residues. CDR1 is SEHNR and CDR2 is FQNEAQ in the germline V gene (reference sequence). Trimming cost V 5 bases and J 10 bases; bases outside gene matches: 8.